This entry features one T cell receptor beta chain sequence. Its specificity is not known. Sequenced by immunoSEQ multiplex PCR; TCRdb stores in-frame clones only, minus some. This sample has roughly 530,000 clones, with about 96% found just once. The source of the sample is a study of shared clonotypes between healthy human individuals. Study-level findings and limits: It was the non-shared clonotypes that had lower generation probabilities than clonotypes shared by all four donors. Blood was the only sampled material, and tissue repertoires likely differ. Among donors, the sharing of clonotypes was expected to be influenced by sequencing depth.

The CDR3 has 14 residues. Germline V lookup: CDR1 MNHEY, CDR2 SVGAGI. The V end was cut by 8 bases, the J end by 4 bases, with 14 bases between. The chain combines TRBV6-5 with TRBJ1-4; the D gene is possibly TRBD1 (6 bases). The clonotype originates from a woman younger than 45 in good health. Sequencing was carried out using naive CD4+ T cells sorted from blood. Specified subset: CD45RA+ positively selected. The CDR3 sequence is CASCLDSNNEKLFF. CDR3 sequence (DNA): TGTGCCAGCTGCCTGGACAGTAATAATGAAAAACTGTTTTTT.